The present T cell receptor (beta chain) was sequenced within a study of regulatory T cells in long-lasting Graves disease. Findings and caveats of the study: When disease was persistent, TRBV28, TRBJ1-2 and TRBJ2-5 were the favored segments.

Libraries of TCR beta came from iRepertoire HTBI primers plus Arm-PCR of CDR3 regions. Original methodology: Samples revealed 62 TRBV and 14 TRBJ segments. TCRdb processed the multiplex PCR reads anew with MiXCR; each CDR3 protein has one entry. The V and J calls and clone size are TCRdb's, not the authors'. The sample carries 450,000 or so distinct CDR3 sequences, 20% to 25% recorded once. Described time point: persistent/refractory GD, antithyroid drugs over 5 years with positive TRAb. The authors made the TCR library using RNA they extracted from PBMCs. The CDR3 is 15 amino acids. V lost 3 bases and J 6 bases, leaving 18 bases between the germline ends. Germline assignment: CDR1 SGDLS and CDR2 YYNGEE. Comment on this clonotype: Its antigen is not known.

The chain uses TRBV9 and TRBJ2-5, with D maybe TRBD2 (7 bases). Sequencing was performed on peripheral blood mononuclear cells (PBMCs), taken when the disease was refractory, from a patient treated with antithyroid drugs. This receptor was identified in a female donor with Graves disease. The CDR3 region is CASSAGGGASKTQYF. CDR3 coding DNA: TGTGCCAGCAGCGCTGGAGGGGGGGCTTCGAAGACCCAGTACTTC.